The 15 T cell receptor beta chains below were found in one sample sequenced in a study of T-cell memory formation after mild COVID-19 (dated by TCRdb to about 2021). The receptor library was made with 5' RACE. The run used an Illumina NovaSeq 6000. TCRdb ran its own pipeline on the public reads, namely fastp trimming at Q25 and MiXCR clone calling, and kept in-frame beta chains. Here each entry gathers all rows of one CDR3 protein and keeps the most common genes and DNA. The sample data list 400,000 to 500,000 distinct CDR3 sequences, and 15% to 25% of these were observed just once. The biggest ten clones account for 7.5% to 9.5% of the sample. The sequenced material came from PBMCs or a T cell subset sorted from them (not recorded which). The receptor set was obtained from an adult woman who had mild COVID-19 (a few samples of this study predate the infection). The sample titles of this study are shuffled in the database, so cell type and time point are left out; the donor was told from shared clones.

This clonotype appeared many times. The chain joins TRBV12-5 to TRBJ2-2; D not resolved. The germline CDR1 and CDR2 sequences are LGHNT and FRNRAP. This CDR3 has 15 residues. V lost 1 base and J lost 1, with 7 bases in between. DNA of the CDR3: TGTGCTAGTGGTTTGGGACCCATGAACACCGGGGAGCTGTTTTTT. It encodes CASGLGPMNTGELFF.

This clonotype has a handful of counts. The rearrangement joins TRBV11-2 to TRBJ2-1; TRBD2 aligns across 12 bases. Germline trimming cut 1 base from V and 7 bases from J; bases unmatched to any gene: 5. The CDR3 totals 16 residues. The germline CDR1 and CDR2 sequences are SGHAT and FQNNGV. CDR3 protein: CASSLASGRAGNEQFF. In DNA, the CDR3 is TGTGCCAGCAGCTTAGCTAGCGGGAGGGCCGGGAATGAGCAGTTCTTC.

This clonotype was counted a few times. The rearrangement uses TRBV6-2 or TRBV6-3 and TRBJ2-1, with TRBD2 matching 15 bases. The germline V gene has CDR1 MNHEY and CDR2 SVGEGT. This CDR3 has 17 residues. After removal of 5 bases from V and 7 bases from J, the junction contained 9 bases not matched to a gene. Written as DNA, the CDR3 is TGTGCCAGCAGTAATCGGACTAGCGGGAGGGCAAGGAATGAGCAGTTCTTC. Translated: CASSNRTSGRARNEQFF.

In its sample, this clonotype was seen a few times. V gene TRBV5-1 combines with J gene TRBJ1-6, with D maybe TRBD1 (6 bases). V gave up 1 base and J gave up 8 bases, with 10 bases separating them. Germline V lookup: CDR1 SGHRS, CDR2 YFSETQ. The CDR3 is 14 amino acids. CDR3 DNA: TGCGCCAGCAGCTTGTTCGCAGGGGATTCACCCCTCCACTTT. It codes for CASSLFAGDSPLHF. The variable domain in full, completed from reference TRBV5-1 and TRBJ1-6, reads KAGVTQTPRYLIKTRGQQVTLSCSPISGHRSVSWYQQTPGQGLQFLFEYFSETQRNKGNFPGRFSGRQFSNSRSEMNVSTLELGDSALYLCASSLFAGDSPLHFGNGTRLTVT.

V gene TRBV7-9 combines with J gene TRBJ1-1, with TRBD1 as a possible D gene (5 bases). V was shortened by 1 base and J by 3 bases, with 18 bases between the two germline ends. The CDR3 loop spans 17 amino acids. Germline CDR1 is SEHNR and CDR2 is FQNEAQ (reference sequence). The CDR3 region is CASSLDPPWGEDTEAFF. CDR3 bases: TGTGCCAGCAGCTTAGACCCCCCATGGGGGGAGGACACTGAAGCTTTCTTT.

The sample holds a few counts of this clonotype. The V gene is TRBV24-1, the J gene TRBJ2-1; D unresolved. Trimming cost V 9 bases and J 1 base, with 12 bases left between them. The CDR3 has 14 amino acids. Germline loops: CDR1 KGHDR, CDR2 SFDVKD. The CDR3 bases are TGTGCCACCTCTAGGCCCGGGTCCTACAATGAGCAGTTCTTC. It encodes CATSRPGSYNEQFF.

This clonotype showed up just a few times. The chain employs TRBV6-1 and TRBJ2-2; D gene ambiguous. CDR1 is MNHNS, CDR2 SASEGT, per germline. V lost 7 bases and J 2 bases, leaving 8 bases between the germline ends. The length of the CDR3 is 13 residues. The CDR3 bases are TGTGCCAGCATCGAGATTAACACCGGGGAGCTGTTTTTT. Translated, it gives CASIEINTGELFF.

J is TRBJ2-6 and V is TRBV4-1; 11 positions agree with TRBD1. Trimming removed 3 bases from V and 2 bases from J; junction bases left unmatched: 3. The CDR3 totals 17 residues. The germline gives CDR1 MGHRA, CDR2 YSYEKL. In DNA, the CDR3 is TGCGCCAGCAGCCACCTGGACAGGGGGCCTGGGGCCAACGTCCTGACTTTC. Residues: CASSHLDRGPGANVLTF.

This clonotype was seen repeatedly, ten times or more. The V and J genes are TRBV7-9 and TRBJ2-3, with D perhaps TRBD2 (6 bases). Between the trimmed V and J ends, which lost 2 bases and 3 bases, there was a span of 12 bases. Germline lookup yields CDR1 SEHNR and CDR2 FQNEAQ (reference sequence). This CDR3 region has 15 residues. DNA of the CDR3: TGTGCCAGCAGCTTAAGGCGTAGCGGAACAGATACGCAGTATTTT. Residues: CASSLRRSGTDTQYF.

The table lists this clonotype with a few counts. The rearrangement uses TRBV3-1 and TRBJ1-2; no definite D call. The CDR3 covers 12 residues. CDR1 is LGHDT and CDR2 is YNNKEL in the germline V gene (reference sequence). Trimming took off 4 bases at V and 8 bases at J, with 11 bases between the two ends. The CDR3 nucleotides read TGTGCCAGCAGCCTCGCTCGGGGAGGCTACACCTTC. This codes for CASSLARGGYTF.

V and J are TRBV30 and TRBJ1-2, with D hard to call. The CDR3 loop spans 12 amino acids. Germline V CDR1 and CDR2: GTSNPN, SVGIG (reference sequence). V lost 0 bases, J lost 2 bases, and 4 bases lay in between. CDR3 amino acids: CAWSVENYGYTF. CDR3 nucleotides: TGTGCCTGGAGTGTGGAAAACTATGGCTACACCTTC.

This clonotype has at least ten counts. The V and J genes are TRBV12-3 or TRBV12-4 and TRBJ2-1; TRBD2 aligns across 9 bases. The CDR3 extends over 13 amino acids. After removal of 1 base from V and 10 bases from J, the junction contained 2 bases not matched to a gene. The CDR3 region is CASSLGLAGEQFF. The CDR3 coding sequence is TGTGCCAGCAGTTTAGGGCTAGCGGGAGAGCAGTTCTTC.

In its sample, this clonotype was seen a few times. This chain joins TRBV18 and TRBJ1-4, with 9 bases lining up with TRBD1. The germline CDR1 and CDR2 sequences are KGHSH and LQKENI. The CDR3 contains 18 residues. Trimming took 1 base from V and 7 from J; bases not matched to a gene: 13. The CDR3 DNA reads TGTGCCAGCTCACCACTTCAAGTCGGGACAGGGATTGGTGAAAAACTGTTTTTT. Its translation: CASSPLQVGTGIGEKLFF.

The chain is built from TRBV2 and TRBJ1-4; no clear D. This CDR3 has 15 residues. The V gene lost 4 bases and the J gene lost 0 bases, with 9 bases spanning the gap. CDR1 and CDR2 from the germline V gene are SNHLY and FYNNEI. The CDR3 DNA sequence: TGTGCCAGCAGTGCCACACGTGCAACTAATGAAAAACTGTTTTTT. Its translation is CASSATRATNEKLFF. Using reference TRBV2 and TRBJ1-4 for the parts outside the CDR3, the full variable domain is EPEVTQTPSHQVTQMGQEVILRCVPISNHLYFYWYRQILGQKVEFLVSFYNNEISEKSEIFDDQFSVERPDGSNFTLKIRSTKLEDSAMYFCASSATRATNEKLFFGSGTQLSVL.

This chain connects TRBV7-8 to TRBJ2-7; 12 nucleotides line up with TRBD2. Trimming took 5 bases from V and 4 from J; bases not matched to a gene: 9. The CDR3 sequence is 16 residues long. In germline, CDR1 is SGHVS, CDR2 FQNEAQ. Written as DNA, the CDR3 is TGTGCCAGCAGCCCAAGTCTAGCGGGAGGGACGTACGAGCAGTACTTC. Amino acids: CASSPSLAGGTYEQYF.